This passage covers 21 T cell receptor beta chains from one sample sequenced in a study of T cell responses to AZD1222 COVID-19 vaccine. The repertoire was sequenced with immunoSEQ multiplex PCR; TCRdb's copy has only in-frame clones and lacks some. Of some 96,000 clones detected, approximately 87% appear once; the ten largest clones hold less than 20%. Here the sequenced sample was peripheral blood, taken on day 0 of AZD1222 vaccination. The receptors derive from an adult in good health.

The J gene is TRBJ1-3, the V gene TRBV5-1; D not resolved. The length of the CDR3 is 13 residues. Trimming took off 5 bases at V and 0 bases at J, with 6 bases between the two ends. CDR1 SGHRS and CDR2 YFSETQ come from the germline V gene. This CDR3 reads CASRESSGNTIYF. The CDR3 DNA follows: TGCGCCAGCAGGGAGTCCTCTGGAAACACCATATATTTT. Looking up the rest from reference TRBV5-1 and TRBJ1-3 gives the full variable domain: KAGVTQTPRYLIKTRGQQVTLSCSPISGHRSVSWYQQTPGQGLQFLFEYFSETQRNKGNFPGRFSGRQFSNSRSEMNVSTLELGDSALYLCASRESSGNTIYFGEGSWLTVV.

The chain combines TRBV12-3 or TRBV12-4 with TRBJ1-3; D is undetermined. Trimming took off 5 bases at V and 1 base at J, with 6 bases between the two ends. This CDR3 comprises 13 residues. The chain's CDR3 is CASSHLSGNTIYF. The CDR3 nucleotides are TGTGCCAGCAGTCATCTATCTGGAAACACCATATATTTT.

The chain uses TRBV6-5 and TRBJ1-1, with D maybe TRBD1 (5 bases). Germline V gene data show CDR1 as MNHEY and CDR2 as SVGAGI. Deletions cut 6 bases from V and 0 bases from J, with 8 bases between. This CDR3 comprises 13 residues. The CDR3 DNA reads TGTGCCAGCAGCGGGACGGTGAACACTGAAGCTTTCTTT. Its translation is CASSGTVNTEAFF.

This chain connects TRBV19 to TRBJ2-7; D not resolved. V was trimmed by 8 bases and J by 6 bases, leaving 14 bases between them. The V gene's germline CDR1 is LNHDA and CDR2 SQIVND (reference sequence). The CDR3 spans 12 residues. CDR3 sequence reads: CASGWDRSEQYF. As DNA, the CDR3 is TGTGCCAGTGGTTGGGATAGGAGCGAGCAGTACTTC. The entire variable domain, with the rest obtained from reference TRBV19 and TRBJ2-7, is as follows: DGGITQSPKYLFRKEGQNVTLSCEQNLNHDAMYWYRQDPGQGLRLIYYSQIVNDFQKGDIAEGYSVSREKKESFPLTVTSAQKNPTAFYLCASGWDRSEQYFGPGTRLTVT.

The V call is TRBV3-1 (or the pseudogene TRBV3-2), the J call TRBJ1-5, with D possibly TRBD1 on 5 matching bases. The CDR3 runs to 15 residues. Trimming cost V 8 bases and J 7 bases, with 21 bases left between them. Germline loops: CDR1 LGHDT, CDR2 YNNKEL (reference sequence). In DNA, the CDR3 is TGTGCCAGCGCTATTGACAGCTCGGTAAACCAGCCCCAGCATTTT. This translates into CASAIDSSVNQPQHF.

The V call is TRBV19, the J call TRBJ1-5; D is undetermined. This CDR3 contains 14 residues. The V and J ends lost 6 bases and 0 bases respectively, with 9 bases between them. CDR1 and CDR2 from the germline V gene are LNHDA and SQIVND (reference sequence). The CDR3 nucleotides read TGTGCCAGTAGGCCTACAGCTAGCAATCAGCCCCAGCATTTT. Protein sequence: CASRPTASNQPQHF.

In this sample, this clone turned up once. The CDR3 reads CASSERGGQGDEQYF. The CDR3 nucleotides read TGTGCCAGCAGTGAAAGGGGCGGACAGGGCGACGAGCAGTACTTC. The chain has TRBV2 and TRBJ2-7, with 8 bases fitting TRBD1. Losses at the gene ends were 2 bases for V and 5 bases for J; bases not matched to a gene: 8. The CDR3 sequence is 15 residues long. Germline CDR1 is SNHLY and CDR2 is FYNNEI.

This clone was observed once. The rearrangement joins TRBV9 to TRBJ1-6; 10 positions match TRBD1. There are 15 residues in the CDR3. Germline V CDR1 and CDR2: SGDLS, YYNGEE. V trimming: 3 bases; J trimming: 7 bases; junction bases outside the gene matches: 4. In DNA form, the CDR3 reads TGTGCCAGCAGCGAGGCGGGACAGGGGAATTCACCCCTCCACTTT. This translates into CASSEAGQGNSPLHF.

This chain joins TRBV7-6 and TRBJ1-1; D is ambiguous. Germline CDR1 reads SGHVS; CDR2 reads FNYEAQ. With 1 base removed from V and 11 bases from J, the gap between germline ends came to 17 bases. The CDR3 has 14 residues. DNA for the CDR3: TGTGCCAGCAGCTTAGGCGGGCAAATTAGTGGGGCTTTCTTT. As protein: CASSLGGQISGAFF.

V gene TRBV5-1 combines with J gene TRBJ2-3; possible D gene TRBD2, 6 bases. V was trimmed by 0 bases and J by 4 bases, leaving 9 bases between them. The germline V gene encodes CDR1 SGHRS and CDR2 YFSETQ. CDR3 length: 14 residues. In DNA, the CDR3 is TGCGCCAGCAGCTTGGGACTAGACCCAGATACGCAGTATTTT. Protein: CASSLGLDPDTQYF.

The rearrangement uses TRBV12-3 or TRBV12-4 and TRBJ2-2, with D possibly TRBD2 on 6 matching bases. The CDR3 is 11 residues long. Between the trimmed V and J ends, which lost 6 bases and 10 bases, there was a span of 9 bases. CDR3 protein: CASRGEVELFF. The CDR3, as DNA: TGTGCCAGCAGGGGGGAGGTGGAGCTGTTTTTT.

This clone was counted once. The chain joins TRBV6-5 to TRBJ1-2, with 7 bases that match TRBD1. This CDR3 spans 13 amino acids. Germline trimming cut 8 bases from V and 0 bases from J; bases unmatched to any gene: 3. Germline CDR1 is MNHEY and CDR2 is SVGAGI. Here the CDR3 reads CASRRGANYGYTF. In DNA, the CDR3 is TGTGCCAGCCGCAGGGGGGCTAACTATGGCTACACCTTC.

This chain connects TRBV7-6 to TRBJ1-4; unclear D gene. CDR3 length equals 13 residues. Trimming stripped 5 bases from V and 4 bases from J, with 8 bases between. Germline assignment: CDR1 SGHVS and CDR2 FNYEAQ. This chain's CDR3 is CASSQPDNEKLFF. The DNA of the CDR3 is TGTGCCAGCAGCCAGCCAGATAATGAAAAACTGTTTTTT.

The chain uses TRBV5-6 and TRBJ2-1, with a tentative D call TRBD1 (6 bases). Trimming cost V 6 bases and J 5 bases, with 21 bases left between them. The germline CDR1 and CDR2 sequences are SGHDT and YYEEEE. The CDR3 extends over 16 amino acids. The CDR3 region has the DNA TGTGCCAGCATTCAGGGGTCCCTAGGAATACACAATGAGCAGTTCTTC. It is translated as CASIQGSLGIHNEQFF.

This clone appeared a single time. The V gene is TRBV29-1, the J gene TRBJ1-2; the D is unclear. The germline V gene encodes CDR1 SQVTM and CDR2 ANQGSEA. The CDR3 is 14 amino acids. The germline V and J ends were trimmed by 5 bases and 4 bases, with 17 bases remaining between them. CDR3 region: CSVRRDSYFYGYTF. The DNA for the CDR3 is TGCAGCGTTCGAAGAGATTCATACTTCTATGGCTACACCTTC.

The chain joins TRBV12-3 or TRBV12-4 to TRBJ2-7, with D unclear. V lost 1 base and J lost 6, with 7 bases in between. This CDR3 contains 12 residues. The CDR3 protein is CASSLVMREQYF. CDR3 sequence (DNA): TGTGCCAGCAGTTTAGTAATGCGCGAGCAGTACTTC.

The V gene is TRBV27, the J gene TRBJ2-5, with a possible D match to TRBD2 (5 bases). The CDR3 is 18 amino acids. The V end lost 1 base, the J end lost 3 bases, and 21 bases lay between the germline ends. Germline CDR1 and CDR2: MNHEY and SMNVEV (reference sequence). Here the CDR3 DNA reads TGTGCCAGCAGTTTATTGGGATCTCACTGGGGAGTAAAAGAGACCCAGTACTTC. This encodes CASSLLGSHWGVKETQYF.

V and J are TRBV16 and TRBJ1-1, with 7 bases aligning to TRBD1. The CDR3 spans 15 residues. Trimming at V came to 1 base and at J to 10 bases, leaving 12 bases not matched to a gene. Germline-derived CDR1 and CDR2 are KGHSY and FQNENV. In DNA form, the CDR3 reads TGTGCCAGCAGCCAATTTCGGGTAGCAGGGGGTAGAGCTTTCTTT. It codes for CASSQFRVAGGRAFF.

The chain combines TRBV7-9 with TRBJ1-5, with a possible D match to TRBD1 (5 bases). This CDR3 region has 17 residues. Germline CDR1 is SEHNR and CDR2 is FQNEAQ (reference sequence). Trimming stripped 5 bases from V and 0 bases from J, with 17 bases between. The CDR3 spells CASSQSGQSYSNQPQHF. CDR3 in DNA: TGTGCCAGCAGCCAATCGGGGCAGAGCTATAGCAATCAGCCCCAGCATTTT.

This sequence joins TRBV6-1 and TRBJ2-7; tentatively, D is TRBD2 (6 bases). The CDR3 consists of 16 residues. Trimming shortened V by 0 bases and J by 2 bases, and 14 bases separated the two germline ends. The germline V gene encodes CDR1 MNHNS and CDR2 SASEGT. The chain's CDR3 is CASSEAGGGTPYEQYF. The CDR3 coding sequence is TGTGCCAGCAGTGAAGCAGGTGGGGGGACGCCCTACGAGCAGTACTTC.

This clone has more than one count but fewer than ten. The chain couples TRBV28 to TRBJ1-2, with 12 bases aligning to TRBD1. The V gene end was trimmed by 11 bases and the J gene end by 6 bases; junction bases not matched to a gene: 7. Germline CDR1 reads MDHEN; CDR2 reads SYDVKM. The CDR3 extends over 13 amino acids. The CDR3 loop is CAGRGTGGNGYTF. As DNA, the CDR3 is TGTGCCGGTCGGGGGACAGGGGGCAATGGCTACACCTTC.